This T cell receptor (beta chain) stems from a study of blood T cell repertoires in COVID-19. Across the study: Acute and convalescent COVID-19 samples came from the United States, Italy and Spain. T cells, B-cell-depleted T cells, or PBMCs provided the cDNA or gDNA that served as material.

Under the authors' procedure: Estimates of nucleated cell counts were drawn from the amplification of reference gene primers. TCRdb's copy holds only in-frame clones and misses some; the assay was immunoSEQ multiplex PCR. V and J calls and clone size are copied from that table; D and trimming were computed from the DNA. There are tens of thousands of clones in the sample; 75% to 90% occur only once, and about 5.3% lies in the top ten. Germline V CDR1 and CDR2: SNHLY, FYNNEI. V lost 8 bases, J lost 5 bases, and 4 bases stayed unmatched. The CDR3 has 13 amino acids. The TCR sequence derives from a man aged 55 to 70 with active COVID-19. The V gene is TRBV2, the J gene TRBJ2-1; 9 bases match TRBD2. Sequencing was done on a sample of peripheral blood. CDR3 in amino acids: CASAGGPDNEQFF. CDR3 DNA sequence: TGTGCCAGCGCGGGAGGGCCTGACAATGAGCAGTTCTTC.